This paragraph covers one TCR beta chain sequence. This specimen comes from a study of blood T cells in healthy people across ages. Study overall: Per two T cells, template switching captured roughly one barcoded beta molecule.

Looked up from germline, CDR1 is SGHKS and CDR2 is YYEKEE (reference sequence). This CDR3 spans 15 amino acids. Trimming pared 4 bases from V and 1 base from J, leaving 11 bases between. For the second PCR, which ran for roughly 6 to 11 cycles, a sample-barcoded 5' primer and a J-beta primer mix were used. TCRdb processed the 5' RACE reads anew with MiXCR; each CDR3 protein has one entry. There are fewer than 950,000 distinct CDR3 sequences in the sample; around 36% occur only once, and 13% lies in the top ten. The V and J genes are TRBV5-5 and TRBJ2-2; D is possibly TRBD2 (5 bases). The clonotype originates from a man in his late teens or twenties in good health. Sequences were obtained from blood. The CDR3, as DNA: TGTGCCAGCAGCCCGCAAGGAGGGAACACCGGGGAGCTGTTTTTT. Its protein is CASSPQGGNTGELFF. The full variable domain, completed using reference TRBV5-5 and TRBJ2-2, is DAGVTQSPTHLIKTRGQQVTLRCSPISGHKSVSWYQQVLGQGPQFIFQYYEKEERGRGNFPDRFSARQFPNYSSELNVNALLLGDSALYLCASSPQGGNTGELFFGEGSRLTVL.